One and the same sample provided the 2 T cell receptor beta chains below, sequenced in a study of T cell repertoires in cytomegalovirus infection. Antigen specificity for these receptors is unknown. TCRdb re-called the reads through MiXCR, storing one row per CDR3 protein. This sample carries about half a million distinct CDR3 sequences, 30% to 35% of them seen once, and the ten largest clones take about a sixth. Sequenced material: cultured PBMCs, taken from culture after CMV antigen stimulation. These receptors came from a human donor in good health (CMV status not recorded). Some clones in this sample may be carry-over from other donors' samples.

This chain connects TRBV7-6 to TRBJ2-2; 11 nucleotides match TRBD2. This CDR3 spans 17 amino acids. Trimming took 7 bases from V and 6 from J; bases not matched to a gene: 13. CDR1 SGHVS and CDR2 FNYEAQ come from the germline V gene. The CDR3 protein is CASNPRVAGGPSGELFF. The CDR3 DNA reads TGTGCCAGCAACCCCCGGGTAGCGGGAGGGCCCTCCGGGGAGCTGTTTTTT.

The CDR3 sequence is CATSSRWGRGTSYNEQFF. Written as DNA, the CDR3 is TGTGCCACCAGTTCGCGATGGGGGCGAGGGACATCCTACAATGAGCAGTTCTTC. The chain is built from TRBV24-1 and TRBJ2-1, with a possible D match to TRBD1 (6 bases). Germline CDR1 is KGHDR and CDR2 is SFDVKD. Trimming left V 6 bases short and J 1 base short, with 21 bases between. The CDR3 spans 18 residues.